The clone carrying this T cell receptor beta chain has only one observation. The data belong to a study of blood T cell repertoires in COVID-19. Study information: Researchers got acute and convalescent COVID-19 samples from the United States, Italy and Spain. Nucleic acid was either cDNA or gDNA, and it came from T cells, B-cell-depleted T cells, or PBMCs.

As originally analysed: How many nucleated cells were present was estimated from reference gene primer amplification. Clones were sequenced by immunoSEQ multiplex PCR, and TCRdb holds only the in-frame ones, with some missing. The DNA gave D and trimming, while V, J and clone size come from that table. The sample has 55,000 to 80,000 clones; around 80% are singletons. In germline, CDR1 is MGHRA, CDR2 YSYEKL. V lost 1 base and J 2 bases, leaving 11 bases between the germline ends. The CDR3 is 15 amino acids. The sequence derives from a human donor in a cohort sampled during active COVID-19. The source material was peripheral blood. V gene TRBV4-1 combines with J gene TRBJ1-2; D uncertain. The CDR3 spells CASSQGPGTNYGYTF. As DNA, the CDR3 is TGCGCCAGCAGCCAAGGGCCGGGAACAAACTATGGCTACACCTTC.